Listed here are 20 T cell receptor beta chains from one sample, sequenced in a study of CXCR3 chemokines and chemotherapy response in bladder cancer. MiXCR, applied by TCRdb to the PCR reads, yields one record per CDR3 protein. The data contain 1,600 or so distinct CDR3 sequences, 21% of them seen just once; the ten biggest clones take up roughly 32%. This specimen was taken from a patient whose treatment included neoadjuvant chemotherapy. The source is a human donor with bladder cancer that did not respond to neoadjuvant chemotherapy.

This clonotype is classed as medium-sized. The chain links TRBV6-5 to TRBJ2-3; 15 positions match TRBD2. V lost 6 bases, J lost 3 bases, and 4 bases stayed unmatched. Germline-derived CDR1 and CDR2 are MNHEY and SVGAGI. This CDR3 is 16 amino acids long. In DNA form, the CDR3 reads TGTGCCAGCAGACAGGGACTAGCGGGGGGAACAGATACGCAGTATTTT. Residues: CASRQGLAGGTDTQYF.

This clonotype was seen repeatedly, ten times or more. The chain links TRBV5-6 to TRBJ1-5, with a tentative D call TRBD1 (5 bases). The V end was cut by 0 bases, the J end by 4 bases, with 11 bases between. Germline V gene lookup returns CDR1 SGHDT and CDR2 YYEEEE. The CDR3 loop spans 15 amino acids. The CDR3 coding sequence is TGTGCCAGCAGCTTGGAAAGGCAGGGTAATCAGCCCCAGCATTTT. Translating gives CASSLERQGNQPQHF.

This chain links TRBV6-5 with TRBJ2-7, with 7 bases matching TRBD2. J lost 4 bases, V lost 6 bases, and 12 bases had no gene match. The CDR3 has 15 residues. The V gene's germline CDR1 is MNHEY and CDR2 SVGAGI. The CDR3 here is CASSQQRDGGYEQYF. CDR3 nucleotides: TGTGCCAGCAGCCAACAGCGGGACGGTGGGTACGAGCAGTACTTC.

The rearrangement links TRBV6-1 to TRBJ2-1, with 10 bases aligning to TRBD1. V lost 4 bases and J lost 7; bases outside the gene matches: 4. This CDR3 contains 14 residues. Germline V gene sequence: CDR1 MNHNS, CDR2 SASEGT. CDR3 loop: CASSGTGGNNEQFF. DNA of the CDR3: TGTGCCAGCAGTGGGACAGGGGGGAATAATGAGCAGTTCTTC.

This clonotype was recorded a few times. The chain uses TRBV10-1 and TRBJ2-1; no definite D call. CDR1 and CDR2 (germline): WNHNN, SYGVQD (reference sequence). The CDR3 contains 17 residues. Trimming took off 0 bases at V and 0 bases at J, with 12 bases between the two ends. DNA for the CDR3: TGCGCCAGCAGTGAGTCCCTAACAGAAGCCTCCTACAATGAGCAGTTCTTC. This sequence encodes CASSESLTEASYNEQFF.

This clonotype was observed at least ten times. Written as DNA, the CDR3 is TGTGCCAGCAGACCACAGAAGAACACTGAAGCTTTCTTT. Translated, it gives CASRPQKNTEAFF. This chain connects TRBV28 to TRBJ1-1, with D unclear. V shed 6 bases and J shed 1 base, with 9 bases lying between them. The CDR3 is made up of 13 amino acids. CDR1 and CDR2 (germline): MDHEN, SYDVKM.

This clonotype has a handful of counts. The J gene is TRBJ1-1, the V gene TRBV2; no reliable D call. The CDR3 is made up of 11 amino acids. CDR1 is SNHLY and CDR2 is FYNNEI in the germline V gene. V lost 5 bases and J 10 bases, leaving 11 bases between the germline ends. In DNA form, the CDR3 reads TGTGCCAGCAGTAGGGAGAGGAGAGCTTTCTTT. Its protein is CASSRERRAFF.

Comment on this clonotype: The conserved phenylalanine or tryptophan is not found at the CDR3 terminus, so this likely reflects a read error. The CDR3 bases are TGTGCCAGCTCCAACACCGGGACAGGGTGTGGTGAGCAGTACTTA. This encodes CASSNTGTGCGEQYL. The chain has TRBV18 and TRBJ2-7, with 9 bases aligning to TRBD1. V lost 6 bases, J lost 7 bases, and 13 bases stayed unmatched. The CDR3 has 15 residues. Germline V gives CDR1 KGHSH, CDR2 LQKENI.

This clonotype is medium-sized in the sample. The gene calls are TRBV5-6 and TRBJ2-5, with 8 bases matching TRBD1. The CDR3 is 16 residues long. V was clipped by 1 base and J by 2 bases; unmatched bases: 7. From germline, CDR1 is SGHDT and CDR2 YYEEEE. CDR3 in DNA: TGTGCCAGCAGCTTGCGGGTTGGGACAGGACAAGAGACCCAGTACTTC. Protein: CASSLRVGTGQETQYF.

Within the sample, this clonotype is medium-sized (0.01 to 0.1%). V gene TRBV27 combines with J gene TRBJ2-2; no firm D call. Germline CDR1 MNHEY, CDR2 SMNVEV (reference sequence). The CDR3 is 14 residues long. The ends were cut back, 5 bases at V and 6 bases at J, with 13 bases in the middle. The CDR3 sequence: CASSHNLGSGELFF. CDR3 DNA sequence: TGTGCCAGCAGTCACAATTTAGGCTCCGGGGAGCTGTTTTTT.

This clonotype is medium-sized. This chain uses TRBV7-9 with TRBJ1-1; D may be TRBD1 (6 bases). CDR1 and CDR2 from the germline V gene are SEHNR and FQNEAQ (reference sequence). The CDR3 has 14 amino acids. The V and J ends lost 5 bases and 3 bases respectively, with 13 bases between them. This chain's CDR3 is CASSPQGGHTEAFF. The CDR3 coding sequence is TGTGCCAGCAGCCCCCAAGGGGGACACACTGAAGCTTTCTTT. The variable domain in full, completed from reference TRBV7-9 and TRBJ1-1, reads DTGVSQNPRHKITKRGQNVTFRCDPISEHNRLYWYRQTLGQGPEFLTYFQNEAQLEKSRLLSDRFSAERPKGSFSTLEIQRTEQGDSAMYLCASSPQGGHTEAFFGQGTRLTVV.

This clonotype was seen at least ten times. The chain combines TRBV11-2 with TRBJ1-5; 12 positions match TRBD1. CDR1 is SGHAT and CDR2 is FQNNGV in the germline V gene. V lost 4 bases to trimming and J lost 4 bases; unmatched junction nucleotides: 11. The CDR3 covers 18 residues. The CDR3, as DNA: TGTGCCAGCAGCTCCACTCCGGGACAGGGGGCGAGGAATCAGCCCCAGCATTTT. This translates into CASSSTPGQGARNQPQHF.

This clonotype showed up just a few times. A far larger clone is just one base off, so this is likely a read error. This sequence joins TRBV19 and TRBJ2-5; 11 nucleotides agree with TRBD2. Trimming removed 3 bases from V and 11 bases from J; junction bases left unmatched: 11. The CDR3 consists of 15 residues. The germline gives CDR1 LNHDA, CDR2 SQIVND (reference sequence). The DNA of the CDR3 is TGTGCCAGTAGTATGACTAGCGGGGCGTACAATGAGCAGTACTTC. Translating gives CASSMTSGAYNEQYF.

This clonotype has ten or more counts. This rearrangement joins TRBV5-5 to TRBJ1-2, with D perhaps matching TRBD1 (5 bases). The germline CDR1 and CDR2 sequences are SGHKS and YYEKEE (reference sequence). The CDR3 runs to 14 residues. V gave up 2 bases and J gave up 4 bases, with 12 bases separating them. The CDR3 coding sequence is TGTGCCAGCAGCTTAGAACAGGTCGGCTATGGCTACACCTTC. Protein product: CASSLEQVGYGYTF.

Notes on this clonotype: A far larger clone is one base from this, pointing to a likely read error. This chain uses TRBV6-5 with TRBJ2-5, with D hard to call. CDR3 length: 13 residues. V shed 5 bases and J shed 2 bases, with 9 bases lying between them. From germline, CDR1 is MNHEY and CDR2 SVGAGI. The chain's CDR3 is CASSESAQETQYF. In DNA form, the CDR3 reads TGTGCCAGCAGTGAGAGCGCGCAAGAGACCCAGTACTTC.

The chain couples TRBV27 to TRBJ2-3; 10 positions agree with TRBD2. Germline V gene lookup returns CDR1 MNHEY and CDR2 SMNVEV (reference sequence). With V trimmed by 6 bases and J by 4 bases, 13 bases remained unmatched. The CDR3 contains 17 residues. CDR3 bases: TGTGCCAGCAGCCCCAATGGGCTAGCGGGGGAGGCAGATACGCAGTATTTT. Protein: CASSPNGLAGEADTQYF.

Many counts were recorded for this clonotype. The rearrangement links TRBV7-9 to TRBJ1-6; D not resolved. CDR3 length: 12 amino acids. Per germline, CDR1 SEHNR and CDR2 FQNEAQ (reference sequence). V lost 0 bases, J lost 10 bases, and 4 bases lay in between. CDR3 sequence: CASSLAGSPLHF. DNA for the CDR3: TGTGCCAGCAGCTTAGCCGGATCACCCCTCCACTTT.

As to this clonotype: A far bigger clonotype differs at one base, so this is likely a read error. The rearrangement links TRBV6-1 to TRBJ2-1, with 8 nucleotides matching TRBD2. CDR3 length: 18 amino acids. Trimming at V came to 0 bases and at J to 13 bases, leaving 20 bases not matched to a gene. Looked up from germline, CDR1 is MNHNS and CDR2 is SASEGT. The DNA of the CDR3 is TGTGCCAGCAGTGAAGCGCTCAGGGTAGCGGGGATGGTGGAGACCCAGTTCTTC. Translation: CASSEALRVAGMVETQFF.

This clonotype qualifies as large. The chain employs TRBV6-5 and TRBJ1-2; D not resolved. Germline CDR1 reads MNHEY; CDR2 reads SVGAGI. The length of the CDR3 is 13 residues. Trimming pared 0 bases from V and 3 bases from J, leaving 5 bases between. DNA of the CDR3: TGTGCCAGCAGTTACTCGGTGGACTATGGCTACACCTTC. Translating it yields CASSYSVDYGYTF.

This clonotype has more than one count but fewer than ten. The chain recombines TRBV20-1 with TRBJ2-3; 12 bases are shared with TRBD1. The CDR3 loop spans 14 amino acids. Germline loops: CDR1 DFQATT, CDR2 SNEGSKA (reference sequence). The V gene end was trimmed by 5 bases and the J gene end by 4 bases; junction bases not matched to a gene: 4. The CDR3 sequence is CSAGDRGPADTQYF. CDR3 coding DNA: TGCAGTGCTGGGGACAGGGGGCCCGCAGATACGCAGTATTTT.